Sequencing of this TCR beta chain was carried out in a study of blood T cell repertoires in COVID-19. Across the whole study: The United States, Italy and Spain were the sources of the acute and convalescent COVID-19 samples. In each case, the material was cDNA or gDNA derived from T cells, B-cell-depleted T cells, or PBMCs.

V was clipped by 10 bases and J by 3 bases; unmatched bases: 4. This CDR3 spans 13 amino acids. Germline V gene lookup returns CDR1 MNHEY and CDR2 SVGAGI. Original processing methods: Using reference gene primer amplification, nucleated cell counts were estimated. Only in-frame clones appear in the TCRdb table, and some are missing; sequencing was by immunoSEQ multiplex PCR. The D gene and trimming were derived from the DNA, and the V and J assignments and clone size from that table. The sample includes over 150,000 clones, around 86% seen only once; the top ten take about 9.7%. This clone was picked up a small number of times.

The chain combines TRBV6-5 with TRBJ2-3, with TRBD1 identical over 10 bases. Sequenced sample: peripheral blood. This receptor was taken from a middle-aged man with active or convalescent COVID-19. CDR3 sequence (DNA): TGTGCCACGGGACAGGGGAGGACAGATACGCAGTATTTT. Its protein product is CATGQGRTDTQYF.